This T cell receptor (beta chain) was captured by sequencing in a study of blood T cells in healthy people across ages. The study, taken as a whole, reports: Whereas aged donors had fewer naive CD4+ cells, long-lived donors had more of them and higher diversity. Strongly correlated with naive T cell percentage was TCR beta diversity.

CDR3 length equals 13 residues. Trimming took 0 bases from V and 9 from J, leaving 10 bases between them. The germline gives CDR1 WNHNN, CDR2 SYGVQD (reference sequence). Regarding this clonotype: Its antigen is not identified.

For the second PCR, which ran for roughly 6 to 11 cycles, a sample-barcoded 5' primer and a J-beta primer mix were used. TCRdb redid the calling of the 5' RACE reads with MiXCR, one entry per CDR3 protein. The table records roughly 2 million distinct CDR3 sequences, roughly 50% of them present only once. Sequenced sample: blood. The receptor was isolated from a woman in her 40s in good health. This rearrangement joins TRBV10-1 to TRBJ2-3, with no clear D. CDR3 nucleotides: TGCGCCAGCAGTGAGTCTAGGATAGAGACGCAGTATTTT. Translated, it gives CASSESRIETQYF.